The present TCR beta chain was sequenced within a study of control samples from healthy donors and cancer patients. This CDR3 has 12 residues. Germline CDR1 and CDR2: MNHGY and SVAAGI. Between the trimmed V and J ends, which lost 8 bases and 6 bases, there was a span of 11 bases. Using immunoSEQ multiplex PCR, the repertoire was profiled, and TCRdb retains in-frame clones only, with some absent. The sample includes around 90,000 clones, roughly 84% of them seen just once. The chain couples TRBV6-9 to TRBJ1-5, with D unresolved. The receptor was derived from a woman in her thirties or forties in good health. Sequences were obtained from blood. CDR3 protein: CASYPGGQPQHF. The CDR3 nucleotides are TGTGCCAGCTACCCCGGAGGTCAGCCCCAGCATTTT.